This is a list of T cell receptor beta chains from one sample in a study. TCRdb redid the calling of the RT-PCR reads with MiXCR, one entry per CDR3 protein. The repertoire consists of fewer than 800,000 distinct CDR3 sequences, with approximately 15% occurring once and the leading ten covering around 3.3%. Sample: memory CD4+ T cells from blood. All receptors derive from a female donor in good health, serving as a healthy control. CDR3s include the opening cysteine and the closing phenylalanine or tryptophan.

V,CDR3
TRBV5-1,CASRSGTGVLSNEQFF
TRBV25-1,CASKRSSVPTDTQYF
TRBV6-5,CASSAGAPGRNEQFF
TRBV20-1,CSARGLDRYEQYF
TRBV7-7,CASSLGGQGETQYF
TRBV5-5,CASSSKREAYNEQFF
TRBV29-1,CSVEDRRGGAYNEQFF
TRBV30,CAWSASGLTNSPLHF
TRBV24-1,CATSVQSHYGYTF
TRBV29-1,CSVLPGQGSYNEQFF
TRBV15,CATSRDVAGNNQPQHF
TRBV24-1,CATVAGGETQYF
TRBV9,CASSPGPGVMADTQYF
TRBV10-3,CAISGYSVDEAFF
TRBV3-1,CASSQVAGTTEAFF
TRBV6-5,CASSYGEGDTQYF
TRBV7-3,CASSPQGVRGLTGELFF
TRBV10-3,CAIRNTGNNQPQHF
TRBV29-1,CSGIGNTIYF
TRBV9,CASSVGGKNTEAFF
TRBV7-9,CASGLQGAEGYTF
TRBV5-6,CASSFSGVRANTEAFF
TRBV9,CASSVDDRQETQYF
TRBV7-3,CASSTGTSNNEQFF
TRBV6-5,CASFPKAGAVFYEQYF
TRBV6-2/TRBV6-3,CASSYETGFFTGANVLTF
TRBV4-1,CASSQGRGQQETQYF
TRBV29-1,CSVADNTRVNEQFF
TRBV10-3,CAIGATRGQETQYF
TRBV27,CASTQSGGDTVAFF
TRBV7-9,CASSLATGHSTEAFF
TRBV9,CASSVRLFSDEQFF
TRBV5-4,CASSLEVGGGGTGSYEQYF
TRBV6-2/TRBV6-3,CASSNPGLASWEQFF
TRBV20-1,CSARDWIDFDEQFF
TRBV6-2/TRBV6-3,CASSSPGQRLGRPQHF
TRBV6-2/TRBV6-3,CASSRDSGGQPQHF
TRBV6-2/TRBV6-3,CASSRRTGNGSPLHF
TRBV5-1,CASSLAGLGVEQFF
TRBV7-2,CASSPVGVGLSYEQYF
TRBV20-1,CSAQYRAPRGYEQYF
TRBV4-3,CASSQTTGGLNEQYF